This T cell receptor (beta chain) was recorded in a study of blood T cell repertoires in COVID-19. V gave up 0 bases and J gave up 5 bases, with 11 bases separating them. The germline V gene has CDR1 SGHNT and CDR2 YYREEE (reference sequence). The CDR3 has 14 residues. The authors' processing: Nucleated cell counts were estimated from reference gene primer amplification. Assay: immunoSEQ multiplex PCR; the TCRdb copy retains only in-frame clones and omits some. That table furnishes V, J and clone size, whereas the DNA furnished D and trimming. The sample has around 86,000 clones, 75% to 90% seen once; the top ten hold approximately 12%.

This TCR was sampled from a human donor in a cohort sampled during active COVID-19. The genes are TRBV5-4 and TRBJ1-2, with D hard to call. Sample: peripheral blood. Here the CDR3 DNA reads TGTGCCAGCAGCTTGGGCGGGGATGGATATGGCTACACCTTC. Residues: CASSLGGDGYGYTF.